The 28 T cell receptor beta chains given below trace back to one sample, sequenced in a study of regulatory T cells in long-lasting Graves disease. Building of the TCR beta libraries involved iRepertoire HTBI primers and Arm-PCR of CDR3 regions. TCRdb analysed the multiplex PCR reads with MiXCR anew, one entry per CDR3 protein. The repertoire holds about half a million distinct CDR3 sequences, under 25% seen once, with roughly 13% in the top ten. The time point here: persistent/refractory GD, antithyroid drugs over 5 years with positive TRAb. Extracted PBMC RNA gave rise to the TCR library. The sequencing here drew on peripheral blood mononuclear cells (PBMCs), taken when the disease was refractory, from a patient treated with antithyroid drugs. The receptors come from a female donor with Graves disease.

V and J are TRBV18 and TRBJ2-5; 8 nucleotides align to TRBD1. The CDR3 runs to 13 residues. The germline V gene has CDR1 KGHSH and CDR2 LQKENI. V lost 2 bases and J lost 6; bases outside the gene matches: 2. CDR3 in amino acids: CASSPRQGKTQYF. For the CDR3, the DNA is TGTGCCAGCTCACCAAGACAGGGGAAGACCCAGTACTTC.

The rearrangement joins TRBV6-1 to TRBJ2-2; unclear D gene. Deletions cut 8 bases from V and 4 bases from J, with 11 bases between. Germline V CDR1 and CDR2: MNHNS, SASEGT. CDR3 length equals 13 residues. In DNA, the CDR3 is TGTGCCAGCTCCCCCTGGGGCACCGGGGAGCTGTTTTTT. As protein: CASSPWGTGELFF.

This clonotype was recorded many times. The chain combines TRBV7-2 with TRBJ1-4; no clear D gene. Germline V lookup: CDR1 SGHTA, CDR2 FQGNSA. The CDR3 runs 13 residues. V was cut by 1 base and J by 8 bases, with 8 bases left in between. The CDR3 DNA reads TGTGCCAGCAGCTTAGGGGCCGCGGAAAAACTGTTTTTT. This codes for CASSLGAAEKLFF. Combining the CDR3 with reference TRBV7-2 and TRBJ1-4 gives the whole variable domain GAGVSQSPSNKVTEKGKDVELRCDPISGHTALYWYRQSLGQGLEFLIYFQGNSAPDKSGLPSDRFSAERTGGSVSTLTIQRTQQEDSAVYLCASSLGAAEKLFFGSGTQLSVL.

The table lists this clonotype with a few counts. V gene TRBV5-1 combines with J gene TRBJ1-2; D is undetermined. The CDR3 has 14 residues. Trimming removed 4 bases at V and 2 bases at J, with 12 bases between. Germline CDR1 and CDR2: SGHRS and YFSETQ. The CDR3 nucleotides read TGCGCCAGCAGCCAGTCCCTGGAAAACTATGGCTACACCTTC. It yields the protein CASSQSLENYGYTF.

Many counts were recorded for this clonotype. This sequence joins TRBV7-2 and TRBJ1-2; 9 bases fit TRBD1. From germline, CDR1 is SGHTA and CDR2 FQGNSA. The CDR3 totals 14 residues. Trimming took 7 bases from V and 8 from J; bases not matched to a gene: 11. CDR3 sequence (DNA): TGTGCCAGCATCCAACCGCGGACAGGGGAAGGCTACACCTTC. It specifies CASIQPRTGEGYTF.

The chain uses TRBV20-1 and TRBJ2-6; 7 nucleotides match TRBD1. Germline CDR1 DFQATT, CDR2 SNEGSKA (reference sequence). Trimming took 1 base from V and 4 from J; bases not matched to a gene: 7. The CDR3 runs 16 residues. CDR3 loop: CSARVQGESGANVLTF. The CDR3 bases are TGCAGTGCTAGAGTCCAGGGGGAATCAGGGGCCAACGTCCTGACTTTC.

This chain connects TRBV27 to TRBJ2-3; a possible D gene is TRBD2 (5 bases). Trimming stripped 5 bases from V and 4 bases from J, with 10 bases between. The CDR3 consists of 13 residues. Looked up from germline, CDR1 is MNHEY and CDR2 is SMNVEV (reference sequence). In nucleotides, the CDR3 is TGTGCCAGCAGTACCTTCGGGGCAGATACGCAGTATTTT. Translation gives CASSTFGADTQYF.

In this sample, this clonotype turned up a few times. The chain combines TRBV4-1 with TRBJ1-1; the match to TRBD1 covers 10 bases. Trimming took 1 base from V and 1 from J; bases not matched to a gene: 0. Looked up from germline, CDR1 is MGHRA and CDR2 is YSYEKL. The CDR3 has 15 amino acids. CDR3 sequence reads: CASSQGTGGNTEAFF. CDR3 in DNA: TGCGCCAGCAGCCAAGGGACAGGGGGGAACACTGAAGCTTTCTTT.

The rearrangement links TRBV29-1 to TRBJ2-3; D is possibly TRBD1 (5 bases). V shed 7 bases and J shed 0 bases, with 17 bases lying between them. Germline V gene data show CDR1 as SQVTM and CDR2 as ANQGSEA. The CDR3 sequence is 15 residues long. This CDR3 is CSAQRQSLSTDTQYF. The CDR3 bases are TGCAGCGCCCAACGACAGAGCCTTAGCACAGATACGCAGTATTTT.

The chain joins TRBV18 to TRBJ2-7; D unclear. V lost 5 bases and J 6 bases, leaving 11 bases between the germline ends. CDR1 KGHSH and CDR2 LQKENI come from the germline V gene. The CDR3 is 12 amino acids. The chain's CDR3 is CASSSGPSEQYF. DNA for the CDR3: TGTGCCAGCTCATCAGGACCGAGCGAGCAGTACTTC.

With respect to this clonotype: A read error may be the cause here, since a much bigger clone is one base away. The CDR3, as DNA: TGTGCCAGCAGTCCAACCCGACCTAACTATGGCTACACCTTC. Its translation is CASSPTRPNYGYTF. This rearrangement joins TRBV6-2 or TRBV6-3 to TRBJ1-2; D remains ambiguous. The CDR3 is made up of 14 amino acids. The germline V gene encodes CDR1 MNHEY and CDR2 SVGEGT. The V and J ends lost 5 bases and 0 bases respectively, with 10 bases between them.

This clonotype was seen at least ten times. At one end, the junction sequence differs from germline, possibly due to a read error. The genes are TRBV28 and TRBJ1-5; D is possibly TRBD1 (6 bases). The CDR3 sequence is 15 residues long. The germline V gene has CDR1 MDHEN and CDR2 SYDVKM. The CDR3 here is CASSRDTPVNRPQHF. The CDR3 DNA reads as TGTGCCAGCAGTAGGGACACCCCTGTCAATCGGCCCCAGCATTTT.

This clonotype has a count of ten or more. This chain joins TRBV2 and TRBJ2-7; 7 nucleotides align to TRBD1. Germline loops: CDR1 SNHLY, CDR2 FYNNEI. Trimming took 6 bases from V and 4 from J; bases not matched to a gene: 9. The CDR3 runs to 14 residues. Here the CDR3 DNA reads TGTGCCAGCAGCCCTCGACAGGGTACATACGAGCAGTACTTC. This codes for CASSPRQGTYEQYF.

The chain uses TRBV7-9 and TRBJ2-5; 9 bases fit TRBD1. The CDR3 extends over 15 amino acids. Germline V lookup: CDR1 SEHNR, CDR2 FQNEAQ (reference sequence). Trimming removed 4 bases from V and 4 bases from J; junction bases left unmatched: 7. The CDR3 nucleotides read TGTGCCAGCAGCTCGACAGGGGGAGAGGGAGAGACCCAGTACTTC. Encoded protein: CASSSTGGEGETQYF.

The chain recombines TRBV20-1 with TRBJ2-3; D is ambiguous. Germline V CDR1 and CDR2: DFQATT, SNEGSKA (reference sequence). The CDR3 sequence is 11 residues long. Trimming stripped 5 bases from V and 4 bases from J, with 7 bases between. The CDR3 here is CSAQVPDTQYF. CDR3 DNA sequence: TGCAGTGCTCAGGTCCCAGATACGCAGTATTTT.

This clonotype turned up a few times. The CDR3 nucleotides are TGTGCCAGCAGCTTAGCTAACTCCGGGACCCCCAGAGGCTACACCTTC. Its translation: CASSLANSGTPRGYTF. The chain joins TRBV7-8 to TRBJ1-2; D is possibly TRBD1 (5 bases). Per germline, CDR1 SGHVS and CDR2 FQNEAQ. The CDR3 contains 16 residues. V dropped 0 bases and J dropped 8 bases, with 19 bases sitting between them. The full variable domain, completed using reference TRBV7-8 and TRBJ1-2, is GAGVSQSPRYKVAKRGQDVALRCDPISGHVSLFWYQQALGQGPEFLTYFQNEAQLDKSGLPSDRFFAERPEGSVSTLKIQRTQQEDSAVYLCASSLANSGTPRGYTFGSGTRLTVV.

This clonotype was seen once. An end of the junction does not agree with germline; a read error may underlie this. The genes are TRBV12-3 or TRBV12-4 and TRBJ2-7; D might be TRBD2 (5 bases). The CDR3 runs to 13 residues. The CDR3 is CAGSPTRISEQYF. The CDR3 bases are TGTGCCGGCAGCCCAACTAGAATCTCCGAGCAGTACTTC.

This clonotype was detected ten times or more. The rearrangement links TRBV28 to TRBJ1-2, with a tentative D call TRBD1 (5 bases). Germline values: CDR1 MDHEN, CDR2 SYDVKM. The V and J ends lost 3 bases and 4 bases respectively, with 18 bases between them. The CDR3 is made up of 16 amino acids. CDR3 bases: TGTGCCAGCAGTTTCCTCCCGGGACCGCGCACCTATGGCTACACCTTC. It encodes CASSFLPGPRTYGYTF.

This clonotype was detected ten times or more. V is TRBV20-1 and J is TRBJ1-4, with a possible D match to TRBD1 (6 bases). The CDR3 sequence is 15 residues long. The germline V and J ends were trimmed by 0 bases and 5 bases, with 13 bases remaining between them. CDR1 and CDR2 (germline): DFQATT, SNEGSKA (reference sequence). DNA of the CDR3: TGCAGTGCTAGAGATCTAAAGGGGGGCAATGAAAAACTGTTTTTT. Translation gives CSARDLKGGNEKLFF.

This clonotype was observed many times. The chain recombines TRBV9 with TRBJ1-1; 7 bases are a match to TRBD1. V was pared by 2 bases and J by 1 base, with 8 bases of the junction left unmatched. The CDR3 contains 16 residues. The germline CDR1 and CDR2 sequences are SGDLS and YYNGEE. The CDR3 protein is CASSVVGQVTNTEAFF. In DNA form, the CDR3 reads TGTGCCAGCAGCGTCGTCGGACAGGTAACGAACACTGAAGCTTTCTTT.

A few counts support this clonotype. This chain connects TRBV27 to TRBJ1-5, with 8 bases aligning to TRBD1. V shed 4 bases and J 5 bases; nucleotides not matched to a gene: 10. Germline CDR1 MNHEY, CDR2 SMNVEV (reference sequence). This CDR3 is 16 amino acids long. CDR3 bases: TGTGCCAGCAGTTCCCTCGGTGACAGGGGTGATCAGCCCCAGCATTTT. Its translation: CASSSLGDRGDQPQHF.

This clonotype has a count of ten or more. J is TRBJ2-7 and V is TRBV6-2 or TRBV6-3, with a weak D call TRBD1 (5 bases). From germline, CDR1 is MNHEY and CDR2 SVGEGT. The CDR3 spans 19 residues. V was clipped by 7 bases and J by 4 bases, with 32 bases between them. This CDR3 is CASKSWLPPLGEQVYEQYF. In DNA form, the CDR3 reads TGTGCCAGCAAATCCTGGTTGCCTCCACTTGGGGAACAGGTATACGAGCAGTACTTC.

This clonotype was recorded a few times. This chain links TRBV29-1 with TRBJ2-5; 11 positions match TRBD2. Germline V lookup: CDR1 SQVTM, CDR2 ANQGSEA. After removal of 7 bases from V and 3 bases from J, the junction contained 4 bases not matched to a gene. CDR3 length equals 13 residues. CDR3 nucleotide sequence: TGCAGCGGCGGGACTAGCGGAGAAGAGACCCAGTACTTC. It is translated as CSGGTSGEETQYF.

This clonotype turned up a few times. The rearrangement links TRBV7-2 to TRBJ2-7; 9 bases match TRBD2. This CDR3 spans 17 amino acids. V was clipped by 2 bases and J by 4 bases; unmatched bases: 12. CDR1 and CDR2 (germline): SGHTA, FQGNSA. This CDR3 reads CASSLRARAGGIYEQYF. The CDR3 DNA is TGTGCCAGCAGCTTACGAGCGAGGGCGGGGGGGATATACGAGCAGTACTTC. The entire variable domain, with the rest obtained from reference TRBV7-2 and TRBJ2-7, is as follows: GAGVSQSPSNKVTEKGKDVELRCDPISGHTALYWYRQSLGQGLEFLIYFQGNSAPDKSGLPSDRFSAERTGGSVSTLTIQRTQQEDSAVYLCASSLRARAGGIYEQYFGPGTRLTVT.

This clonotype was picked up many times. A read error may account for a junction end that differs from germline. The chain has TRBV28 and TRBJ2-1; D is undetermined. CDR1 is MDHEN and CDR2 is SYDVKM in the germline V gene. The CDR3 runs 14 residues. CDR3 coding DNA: TGTGCCAGCAACTTACACGGATCCTTCAATGAGCAGTTCTTC. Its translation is CASNLHGSFNEQFF. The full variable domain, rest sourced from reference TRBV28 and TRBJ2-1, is DVKVTQSSRYLVKRTGEKVFLECVQDMDHENMFWYRQDPGLGLRLIYFSYDVKMKEKGDIPEGYSVSREKKERFSLILESASTNQTSMYLCASNLHGSFNEQFFGPGTRLTVL.

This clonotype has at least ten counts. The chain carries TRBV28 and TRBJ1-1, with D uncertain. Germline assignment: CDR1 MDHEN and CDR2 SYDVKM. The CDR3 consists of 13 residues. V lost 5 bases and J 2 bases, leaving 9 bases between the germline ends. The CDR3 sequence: CASSAWENTEAFF. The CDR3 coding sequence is TGTGCCAGCAGTGCTTGGGAAAACACTGAAGCTTTCTTT.

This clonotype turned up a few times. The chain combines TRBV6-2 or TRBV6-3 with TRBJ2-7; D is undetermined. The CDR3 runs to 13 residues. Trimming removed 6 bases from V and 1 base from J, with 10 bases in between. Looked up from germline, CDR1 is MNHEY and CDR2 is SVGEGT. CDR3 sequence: CASRVSKSYEQYF. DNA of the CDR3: TGTGCCAGCAGGGTGAGCAAATCCTACGAGCAGTACTTC.

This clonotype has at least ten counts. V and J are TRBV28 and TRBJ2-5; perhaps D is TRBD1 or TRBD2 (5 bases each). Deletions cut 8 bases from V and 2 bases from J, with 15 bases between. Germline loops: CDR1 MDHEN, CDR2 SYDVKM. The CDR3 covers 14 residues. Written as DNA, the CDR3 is TGTGCCAGCGGCCGGGACCGAAATCAAGAGACCCAGTACTTC. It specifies CASGRDRNQETQYF.